This TCR beta chain was retrieved from a study of T cell responses to AZD1222 COVID-19 vaccine. Sequenced by immunoSEQ multiplex PCR; TCRdb stores in-frame clones only, minus some. Of 90,000 to 150,000 clones in the sample, about 86% were seen once. Regarding the study as a whole: At baseline, seropositivity was found in only 5 to 7 AZD1222 recipients. Without day 14 samples, only post-peak T cell repertoires were studied. Spike regions recognized by vaccine-associated CD4 TCRs spanned the protein, led by 160-218 and 743-854.

About this clone itself: Its target is unknown.

The V segment lost 0 bases and the J segment 3 bases; nucleotides outside the gene matches: 10. Germline V gene sequence: CDR1 GTSNPN, CDR2 SVGIG (reference sequence). This CDR3 comprises 17 residues. Analyses pooled second doses at about 4 or about 12 weeks. The receptor's source is an adult who received the AZD1222 COVID-19 vaccine. Sample: peripheral blood, taken 28 days after the second AZD1222 dose. The chain carries TRBV30 and TRBJ2-3; 9 nucleotides align to TRBD1. The CDR3 DNA follows: TGTGCCTGGAGTGTGACACCGGGACAGGGACCTACAGATACGCAGTATTTT. It is translated as CAWSVTPGQGPTDTQYF.